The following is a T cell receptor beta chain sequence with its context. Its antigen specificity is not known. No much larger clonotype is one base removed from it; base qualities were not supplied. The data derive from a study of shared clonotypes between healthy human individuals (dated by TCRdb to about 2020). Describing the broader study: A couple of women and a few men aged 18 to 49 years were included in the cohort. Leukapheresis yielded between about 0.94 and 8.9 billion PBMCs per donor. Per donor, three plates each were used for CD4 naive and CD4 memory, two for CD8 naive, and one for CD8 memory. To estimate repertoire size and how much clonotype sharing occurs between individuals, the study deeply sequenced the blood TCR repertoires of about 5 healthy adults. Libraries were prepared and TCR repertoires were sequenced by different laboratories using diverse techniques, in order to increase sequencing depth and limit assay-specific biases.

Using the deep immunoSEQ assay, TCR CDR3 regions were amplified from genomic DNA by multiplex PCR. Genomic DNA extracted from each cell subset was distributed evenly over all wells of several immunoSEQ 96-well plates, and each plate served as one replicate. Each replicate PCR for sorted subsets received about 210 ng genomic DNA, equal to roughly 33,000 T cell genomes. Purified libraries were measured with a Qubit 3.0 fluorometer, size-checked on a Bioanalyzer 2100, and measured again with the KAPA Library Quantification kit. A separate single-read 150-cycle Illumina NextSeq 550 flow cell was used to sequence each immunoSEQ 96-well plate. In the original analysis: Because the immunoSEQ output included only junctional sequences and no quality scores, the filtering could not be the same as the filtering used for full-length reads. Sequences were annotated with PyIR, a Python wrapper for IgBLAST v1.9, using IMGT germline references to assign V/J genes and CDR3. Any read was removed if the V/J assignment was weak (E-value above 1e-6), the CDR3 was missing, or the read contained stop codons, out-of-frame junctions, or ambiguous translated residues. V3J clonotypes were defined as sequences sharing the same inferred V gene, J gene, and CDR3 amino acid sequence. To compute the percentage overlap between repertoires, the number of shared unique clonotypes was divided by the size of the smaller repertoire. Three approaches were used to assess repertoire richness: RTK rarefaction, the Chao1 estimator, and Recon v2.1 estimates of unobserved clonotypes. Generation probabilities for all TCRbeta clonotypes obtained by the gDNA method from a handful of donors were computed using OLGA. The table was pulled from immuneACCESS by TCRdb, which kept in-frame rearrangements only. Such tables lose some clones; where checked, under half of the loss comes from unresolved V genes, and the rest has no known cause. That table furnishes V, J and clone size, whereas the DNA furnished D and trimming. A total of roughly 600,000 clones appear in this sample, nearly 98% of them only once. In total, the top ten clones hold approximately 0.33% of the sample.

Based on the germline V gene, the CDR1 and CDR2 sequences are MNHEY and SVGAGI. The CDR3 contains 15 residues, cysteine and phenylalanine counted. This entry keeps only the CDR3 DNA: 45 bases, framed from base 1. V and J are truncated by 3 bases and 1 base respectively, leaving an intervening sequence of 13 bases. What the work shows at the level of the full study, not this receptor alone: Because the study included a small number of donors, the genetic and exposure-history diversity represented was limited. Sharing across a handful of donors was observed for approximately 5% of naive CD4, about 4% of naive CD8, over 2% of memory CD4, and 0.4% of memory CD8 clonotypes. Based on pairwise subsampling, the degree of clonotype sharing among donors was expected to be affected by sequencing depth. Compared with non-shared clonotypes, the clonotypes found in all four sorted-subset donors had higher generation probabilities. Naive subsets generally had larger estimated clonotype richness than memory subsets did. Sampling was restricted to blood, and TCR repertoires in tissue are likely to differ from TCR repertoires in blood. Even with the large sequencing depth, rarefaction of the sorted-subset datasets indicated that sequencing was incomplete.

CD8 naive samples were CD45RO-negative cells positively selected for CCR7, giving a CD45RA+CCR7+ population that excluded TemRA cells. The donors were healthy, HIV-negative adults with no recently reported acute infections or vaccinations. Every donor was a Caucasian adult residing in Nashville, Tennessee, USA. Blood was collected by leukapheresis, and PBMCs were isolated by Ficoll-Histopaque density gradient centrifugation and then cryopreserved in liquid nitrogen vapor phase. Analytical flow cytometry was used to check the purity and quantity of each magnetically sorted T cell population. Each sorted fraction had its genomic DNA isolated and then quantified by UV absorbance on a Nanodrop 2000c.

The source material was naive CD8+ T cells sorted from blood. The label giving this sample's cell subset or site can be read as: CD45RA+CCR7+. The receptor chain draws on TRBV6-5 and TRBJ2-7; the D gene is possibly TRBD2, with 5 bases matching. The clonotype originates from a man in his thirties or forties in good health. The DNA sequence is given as TGTGCCAGCAGTTATGGGAGCGGAGCGTCCTACGAGCAGTACTTC. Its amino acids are CASSYGSGASYEQYF.